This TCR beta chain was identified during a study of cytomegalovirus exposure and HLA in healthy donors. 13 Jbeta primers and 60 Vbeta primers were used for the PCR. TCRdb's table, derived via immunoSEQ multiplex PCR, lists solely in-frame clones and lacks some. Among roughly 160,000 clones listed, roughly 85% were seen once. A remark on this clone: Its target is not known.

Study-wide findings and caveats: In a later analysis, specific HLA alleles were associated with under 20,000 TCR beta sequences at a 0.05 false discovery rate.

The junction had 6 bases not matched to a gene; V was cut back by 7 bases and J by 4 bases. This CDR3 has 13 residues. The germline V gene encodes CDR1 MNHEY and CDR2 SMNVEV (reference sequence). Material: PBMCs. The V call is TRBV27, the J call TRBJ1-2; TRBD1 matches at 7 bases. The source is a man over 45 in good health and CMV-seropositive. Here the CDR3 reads CASKRQGGYGYTF. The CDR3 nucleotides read TGTGCCAGCAAGCGACAGGGCGGCTATGGCTACACCTTC.